The source of this T cell receptor beta chain is a study of T-cell memory formation after mild COVID-19. Whole-study findings and limits: The study detected some responding clones in pre-infection memory, suggesting cross-reactive memory joined. Among clones contracting day 15 to 85, CD4/CD8 was balanced, whereas later expanders leaned CD4+.

The CDR3 totals 15 residues. V shed 4 bases, J shed 4 bases, and the junction held 8 bases outside the gene matches. CDR1 and CDR2 from the germline V gene are SNHLY and FYNNEI. This clonotype appeared a few times. Antigen unknown. Each CDR3 protein is one row after TCRdb ran MiXCR on the 5' RACE reads. The sample records 25,000 to 30,000 distinct CDR3 sequences, roughly 15% being singletons. This rearrangement joins TRBV2 to TRBJ1-2; 8 bases match TRBD1. The receptor was derived from an adult who had mild COVID-19 (a few samples of this study predate the infection). Cell type and time point are not known. Sequencing used PBMCs or a T cell subset sorted from them (not recorded which). CDR3 coding DNA: TGTGCCAGCAGTGTTAAAGGACAGGGCCTCTATGGCTACACCTTC. Its protein product is CASSVKGQGLYGYTF.